In its sample, the clone carrying this TCR beta chain was seen a few times. Its specificity is unknown. Germline-derived CDR1 and CDR2 are SGHDT and YYEEEE. V dropped 5 bases and J dropped 0; count of bases not matched to a gene: 4. The CDR3 contains 15 residues. This sample was included in a study of beta chain features in type 1 diabetes. Overall study results and limits: Cells that show high TCR expression could be over-represented by cDNA sequencing. Any HLA type influence on TCRB rearrangement was left unresolved here. It was among patients, rather than healthy donors, that naive, central memory and Treg TCRB repertoires appeared more similar.

Isolated RNA was reverse transcribed in full, so expressed TCRB transcripts were sequenced. Libraries were prepared by immunoSEQ multiplex PCR; TCRdb keeps only in-frame clonotypes and omits some of them. The sample consists of roughly 330,000 clones, approximately 10% of them appearing once. This clonotype originated in a woman in her twenties or thirties in good health. The sequencing sample was made of naive CD4+ T cells from blood. V is TRBV5-6 and J is TRBJ2-7, with TRBD2 matching 11 bases. The DNA for the CDR3 is TGTGCCAGCAGGGGTGGACTAGCGGGCTCCTACGAGCAGTACTTC. It translates to CASRGGLAGSYEQYF.